The source of this TCR beta chain is a study of blood T cell repertoires in COVID-19. The overall study: Collection of acute and convalescent COVID-19 samples took place in the United States, Italy and Spain. Sample material is recorded as cDNA or gDNA derived from T cells, B-cell-depleted T cells, or PBMCs.

Trimming removed 1 base from V and 5 bases from J, with 8 bases in between. This CDR3 contains 14 residues. The germline CDR1 and CDR2 sequences are MNHNS and SASEGT. Authors' methods: It was from reference gene primer amplification that nucleated cell counts were estimated. This table comes from immunoSEQ multiplex PCR, and its TCRdb copy is limited to in-frame clones, with some not included. That table supplies the V and J calls and clone size; D and trimming were determined from the DNA. The sample carries 190,000 or so clones, around 90% recorded once. Sequences were obtained from peripheral blood. This TCR derives from a man aged 45 to 65 with acute or convalescent COVID-19. The chain is built from TRBV6-1 and TRBJ2-2; D remains unclear. The chain's CDR3 is CASSEGLGTGELFF. The CDR3 nucleotides read TGTGCCAGCAGTGAAGGGCTCGGGACCGGGGAGCTGTTTTTT.